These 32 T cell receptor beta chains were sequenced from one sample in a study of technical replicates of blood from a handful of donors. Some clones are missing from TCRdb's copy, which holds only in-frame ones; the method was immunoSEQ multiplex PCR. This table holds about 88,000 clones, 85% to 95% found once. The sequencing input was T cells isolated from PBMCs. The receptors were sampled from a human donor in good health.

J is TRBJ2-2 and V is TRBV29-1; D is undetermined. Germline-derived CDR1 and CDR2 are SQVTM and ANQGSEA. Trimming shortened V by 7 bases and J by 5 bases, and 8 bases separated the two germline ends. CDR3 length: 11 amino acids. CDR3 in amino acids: CSARWTGELFF. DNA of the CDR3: TGCAGCGCCAGGTGGACCGGGGAGCTGTTTTTT.

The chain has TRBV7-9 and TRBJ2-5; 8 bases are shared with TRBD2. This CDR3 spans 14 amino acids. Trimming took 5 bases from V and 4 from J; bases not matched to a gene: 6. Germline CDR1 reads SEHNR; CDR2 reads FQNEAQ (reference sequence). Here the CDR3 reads CASSPAGVPETQYF. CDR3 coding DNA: TGTGCCAGCAGCCCAGCGGGAGTTCCAGAGACCCAGTACTTC.

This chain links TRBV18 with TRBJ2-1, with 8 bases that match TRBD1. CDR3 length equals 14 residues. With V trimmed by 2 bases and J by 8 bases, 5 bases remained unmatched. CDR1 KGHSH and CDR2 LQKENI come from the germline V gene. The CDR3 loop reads CASSPTTGEDEQFF. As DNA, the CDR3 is TGTGCCAGCTCACCAACGACAGGGGAAGATGAGCAGTTCTTC.

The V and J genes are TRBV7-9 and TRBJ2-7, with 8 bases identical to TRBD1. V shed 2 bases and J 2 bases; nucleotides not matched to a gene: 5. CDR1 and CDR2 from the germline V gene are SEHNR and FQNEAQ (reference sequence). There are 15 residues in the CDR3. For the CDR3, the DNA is TGTGCCAGCAGCTTATATCGGACAGGGACCTACGAGCAGTACTTC. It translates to CASSLYRTGTYEQYF.

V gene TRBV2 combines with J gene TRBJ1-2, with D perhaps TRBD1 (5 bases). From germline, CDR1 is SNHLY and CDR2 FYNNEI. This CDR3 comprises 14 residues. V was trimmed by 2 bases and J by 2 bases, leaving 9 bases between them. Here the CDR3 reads CASSERGSNYGYTF. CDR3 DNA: TGTGCCAGCAGTGAAAGGGGATCAAACTATGGCTACACCTTC.

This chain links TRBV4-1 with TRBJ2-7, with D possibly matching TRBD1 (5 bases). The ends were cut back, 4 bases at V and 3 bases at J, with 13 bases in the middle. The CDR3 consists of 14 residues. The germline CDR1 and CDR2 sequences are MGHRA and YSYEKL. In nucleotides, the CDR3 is TGCGCCAGCAGCCTAACCGACAGAAACTACGAGCAGTACTTC. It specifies CASSLTDRNYEQYF.

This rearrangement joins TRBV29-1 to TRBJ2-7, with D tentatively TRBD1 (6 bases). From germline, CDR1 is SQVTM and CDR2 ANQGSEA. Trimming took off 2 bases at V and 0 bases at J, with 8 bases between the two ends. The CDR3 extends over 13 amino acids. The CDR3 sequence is CSVEWDNSYEQYF. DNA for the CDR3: TGCAGCGTTGAATGGGACAACTCCTACGAGCAGTACTTC.

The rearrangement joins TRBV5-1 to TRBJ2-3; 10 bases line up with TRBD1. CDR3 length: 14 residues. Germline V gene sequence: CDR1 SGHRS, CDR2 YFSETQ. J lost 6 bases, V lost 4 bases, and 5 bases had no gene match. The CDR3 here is CASSPTGQGDTQYF. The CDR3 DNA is TGCGCCAGCAGCCCGACGGGACAGGGGGATACGCAGTATTTT.

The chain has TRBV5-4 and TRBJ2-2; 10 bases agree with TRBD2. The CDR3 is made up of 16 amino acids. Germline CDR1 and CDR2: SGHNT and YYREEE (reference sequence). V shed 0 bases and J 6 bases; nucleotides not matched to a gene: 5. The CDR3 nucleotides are TGTGCCAGCAGCTTGGCCCAGCTAGCGGGAGCCGGGGAGCTGTTTTTT. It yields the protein CASSLAQLAGAGELFF.

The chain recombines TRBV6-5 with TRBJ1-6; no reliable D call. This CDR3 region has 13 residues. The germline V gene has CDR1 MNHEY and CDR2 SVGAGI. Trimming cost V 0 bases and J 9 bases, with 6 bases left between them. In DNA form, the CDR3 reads TGTGCCAGCAGTTACTCCCTTTCTTCACCCCTCCACTTT. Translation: CASSYSLSSPLHF.

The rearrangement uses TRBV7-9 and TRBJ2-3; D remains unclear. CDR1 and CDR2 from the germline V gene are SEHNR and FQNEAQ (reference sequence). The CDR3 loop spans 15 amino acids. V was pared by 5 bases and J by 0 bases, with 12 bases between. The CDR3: CASSPSAASTDTQYF. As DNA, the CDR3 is TGTGCCAGCAGCCCCAGCGCTGCTAGCACAGATACGCAGTATTTT.

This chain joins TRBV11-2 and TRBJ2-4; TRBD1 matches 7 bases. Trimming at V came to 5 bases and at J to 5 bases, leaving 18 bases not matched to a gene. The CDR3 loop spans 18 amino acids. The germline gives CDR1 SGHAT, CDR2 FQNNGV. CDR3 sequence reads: CASSPVGGDRAYQNIQYF. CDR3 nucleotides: TGTGCCAGCAGCCCCGTCGGTGGGGACAGAGCTTACCAAAACATTCAGTACTTC. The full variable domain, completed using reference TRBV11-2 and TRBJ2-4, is EAGVAQSPRYKIIEKRQSVAFWCNPISGHATLYWYQQILGQGPKLLIQFQNNGVVDDSQLPKDRFSAERLKGVDSTLKIQPAKLEDSAVYLCASSPVGGDRAYQNIQYFGAGTRLSVL.

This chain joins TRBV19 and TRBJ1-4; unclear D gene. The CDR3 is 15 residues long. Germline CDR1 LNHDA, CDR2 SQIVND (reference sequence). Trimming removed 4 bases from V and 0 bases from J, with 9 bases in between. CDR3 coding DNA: TGTGCCAGTAGTAACTCGGAGGCAACTAATGAAAAACTGTTTTTT. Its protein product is CASSNSEATNEKLFF. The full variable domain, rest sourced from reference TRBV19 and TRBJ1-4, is DGGITQSPKYLFRKEGQNVTLSCEQNLNHDAMYWYRQDPGQGLRLIYYSQIVNDFQKGDIAEGYSVSREKKESFPLTVTSAQKNPTAFYLCASSNSEATNEKLFFGSGTQLSVL.

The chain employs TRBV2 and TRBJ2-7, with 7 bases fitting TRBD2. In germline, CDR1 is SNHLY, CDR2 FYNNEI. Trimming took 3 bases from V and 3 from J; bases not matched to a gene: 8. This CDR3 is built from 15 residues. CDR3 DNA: TGTGCCAGCAGTGAGCAACTAGCGATCTTCTACGAGCAGTACTTC. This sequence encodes CASSEQLAIFYEQYF.

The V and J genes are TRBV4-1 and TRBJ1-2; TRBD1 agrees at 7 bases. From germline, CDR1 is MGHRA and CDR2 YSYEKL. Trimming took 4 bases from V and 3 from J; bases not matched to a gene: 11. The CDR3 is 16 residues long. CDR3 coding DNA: TGCGCCAGCAGCCCGTTACATACAGGGGACGACTATGGCTACACCTTC. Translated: CASSPLHTGDDYGYTF.

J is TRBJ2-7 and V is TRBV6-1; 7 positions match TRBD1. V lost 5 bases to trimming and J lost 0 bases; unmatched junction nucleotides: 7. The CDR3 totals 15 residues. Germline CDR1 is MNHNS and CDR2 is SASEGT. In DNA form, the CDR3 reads TGTGCCAGCAGTCCCGGGACAGTGAGCTCCTACGAGCAGTACTTC. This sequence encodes CASSPGTVSSYEQYF.

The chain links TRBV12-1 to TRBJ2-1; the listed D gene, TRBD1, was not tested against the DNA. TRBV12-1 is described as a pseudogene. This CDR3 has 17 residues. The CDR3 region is CASSFAGQARPYNEQFF. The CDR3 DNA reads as TGTGCCAGCAGCTTTGCTGGGCAGGCGCGTCCCTACAATGAGCAGTTCTTC.

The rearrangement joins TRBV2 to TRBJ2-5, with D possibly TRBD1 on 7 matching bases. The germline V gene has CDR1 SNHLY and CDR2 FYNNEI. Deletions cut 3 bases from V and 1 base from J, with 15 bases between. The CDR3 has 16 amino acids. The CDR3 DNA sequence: TGTGCCAGCAGTGAGGAGGGGGCGGGGACCCAAGAGACCCAGTACTTC. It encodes CASSEEGAGTQETQYF.

The CDR3 sequence: CASSPQGQGIETQYF. The CDR3 DNA follows: TGTGCCAGCTCACCCCAAGGACAGGGTATAGAGACCCAGTACTTC. J is TRBJ2-5 and V is TRBV18; TRBD1 matches at 8 bases. CDR1 KGHSH and CDR2 LQKENI come from the germline V gene. Trimming at V came to 3 bases and at J to 4 bases, leaving 7 bases not matched to a gene. CDR3 length: 15 amino acids.

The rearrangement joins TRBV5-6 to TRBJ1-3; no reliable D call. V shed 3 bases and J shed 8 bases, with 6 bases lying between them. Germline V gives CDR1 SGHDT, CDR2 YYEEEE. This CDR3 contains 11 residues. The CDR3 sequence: CASSSLDTIYF. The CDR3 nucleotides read TGTGCCAGCAGCTCCCTAGACACCATATATTTT.

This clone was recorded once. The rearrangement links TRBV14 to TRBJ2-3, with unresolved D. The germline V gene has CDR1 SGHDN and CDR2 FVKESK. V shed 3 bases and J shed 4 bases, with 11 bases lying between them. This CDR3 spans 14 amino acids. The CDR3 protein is CASSQRIIADTQYF. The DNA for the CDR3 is TGTGCCAGCAGCCAGAGGATAATCGCAGATACGCAGTATTTT.

DNA for the CDR3: TGCAGCGTTGAAAGGACTAGTAGGGATGAGCAGTTCTTC. It is translated as CSVERTSRDEQFF. The chain links TRBV29-1 to TRBJ2-1; 7 nucleotides agree with TRBD2. This CDR3 contains 13 residues. Trimming removed 2 bases from V and 8 bases from J; junction bases left unmatched: 6. In germline, CDR1 is SQVTM, CDR2 ANQGSEA.

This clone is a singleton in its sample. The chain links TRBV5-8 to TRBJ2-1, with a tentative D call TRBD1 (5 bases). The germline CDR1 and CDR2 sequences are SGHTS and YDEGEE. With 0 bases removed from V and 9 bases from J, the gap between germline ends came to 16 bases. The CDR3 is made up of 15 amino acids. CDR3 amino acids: CASSLALHTRGEQFF. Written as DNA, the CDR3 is TGTGCCAGCAGCTTGGCCTTACATACAAGGGGTGAGCAGTTCTTC.

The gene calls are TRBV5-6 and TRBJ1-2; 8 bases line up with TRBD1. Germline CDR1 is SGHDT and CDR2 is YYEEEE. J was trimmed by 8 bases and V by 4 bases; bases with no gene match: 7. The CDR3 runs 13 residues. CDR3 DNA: TGTGCCAGCAGCGTTACAGGGGGTCACGGCTACACCTTC. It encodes CASSVTGGHGYTF.

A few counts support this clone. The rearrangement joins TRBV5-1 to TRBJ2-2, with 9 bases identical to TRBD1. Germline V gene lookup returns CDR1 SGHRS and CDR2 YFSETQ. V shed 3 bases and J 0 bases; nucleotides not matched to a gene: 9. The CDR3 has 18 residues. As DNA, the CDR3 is TGCGCCAGCAGCTACCGACAGGGGGATTACCCGAACACCGGGGAGCTGTTTTTT. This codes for CASSYRQGDYPNTGELFF.

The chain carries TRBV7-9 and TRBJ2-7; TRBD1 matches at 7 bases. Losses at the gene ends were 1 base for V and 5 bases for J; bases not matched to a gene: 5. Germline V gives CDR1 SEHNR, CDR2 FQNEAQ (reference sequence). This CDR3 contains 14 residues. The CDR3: CASSLDRGWDEQYF. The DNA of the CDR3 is TGTGCCAGCAGCTTAGACAGGGGTTGGGACGAGCAGTACTTC.

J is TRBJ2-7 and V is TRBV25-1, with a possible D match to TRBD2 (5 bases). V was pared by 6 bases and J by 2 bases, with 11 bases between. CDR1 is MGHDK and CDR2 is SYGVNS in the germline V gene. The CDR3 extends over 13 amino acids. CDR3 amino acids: CASSQNGAYEQYF. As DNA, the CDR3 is TGTGCCAGCAGCCAAAACGGGGCCTACGAGCAGTACTTC.

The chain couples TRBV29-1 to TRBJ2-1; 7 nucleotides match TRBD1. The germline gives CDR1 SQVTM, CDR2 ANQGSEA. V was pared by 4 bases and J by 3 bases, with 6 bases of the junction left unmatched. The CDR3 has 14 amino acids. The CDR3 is CSVVRGRVYNEQFF. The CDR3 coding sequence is TGCAGCGTTGTGAGGGGGCGAGTCTACAATGAGCAGTTCTTC.

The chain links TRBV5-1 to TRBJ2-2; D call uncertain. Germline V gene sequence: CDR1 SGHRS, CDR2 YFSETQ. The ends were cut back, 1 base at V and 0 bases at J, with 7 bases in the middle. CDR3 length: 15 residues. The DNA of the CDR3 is TGCGCCAGCAGCTTGCTGAGATCGAACACCGGGGAGCTGTTTTTT. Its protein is CASSLLRSNTGELFF.

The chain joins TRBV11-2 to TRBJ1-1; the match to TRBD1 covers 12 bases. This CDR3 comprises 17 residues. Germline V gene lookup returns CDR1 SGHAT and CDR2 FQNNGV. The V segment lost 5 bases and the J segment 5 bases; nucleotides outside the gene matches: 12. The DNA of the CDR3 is TGTGCCAGCAGCCAATCCCCGGGACAGGGGGCGAGGACTGAAGCTTTCTTT. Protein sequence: CASSQSPGQGARTEAFF.

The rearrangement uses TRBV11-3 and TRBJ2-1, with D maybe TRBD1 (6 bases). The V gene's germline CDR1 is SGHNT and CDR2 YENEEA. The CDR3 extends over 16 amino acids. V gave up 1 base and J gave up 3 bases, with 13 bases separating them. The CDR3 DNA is TGTGCCAGCAGCTTAGCGTGGACAGACCTCTACAATGAGCAGTTCTTC. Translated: CASSLAWTDLYNEQFF.

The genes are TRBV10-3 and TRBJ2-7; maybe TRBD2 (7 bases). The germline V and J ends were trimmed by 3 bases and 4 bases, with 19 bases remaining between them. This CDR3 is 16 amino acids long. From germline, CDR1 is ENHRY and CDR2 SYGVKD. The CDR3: CAISESTKGGGYEQYF. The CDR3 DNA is TGTGCCATCAGTGAAAGCACAAAGGGGGGAGGGTACGAGCAGTACTTC.